This T cell receptor (beta chain) was recovered during a study of immune heterogeneity within non-small cell lung tumors. Whole-study context: The tumors comprised several squamous cell carcinomas, about 11 non-squamous carcinomas and 1 not otherwise specified.

Multiplex PCR amplified the TCR beta CDR3 region. Its first round ran for approximately 11 cycles with 32 V and 13 J primers. One entry per CDR3 protein results from TCRdb running MiXCR on the multiplex PCR reads. The sample has thousands of distinct CDR3 sequences, 45% seen once; the top ten hold roughly 50%. Template material comprised bulk tumor genomic DNA at roughly 630 ng per sample. Several spatially distant biopsies were obtained per primary tumor intraoperatively. The study enrolled patients with untreated, newly diagnosed non-small cell lung cancer who underwent curative surgery. By proportion, this clonotype is medium-sized. The sequenced material came from lung tumor tissue. The receptor was derived from a man aged 55 to 70 with non-small cell lung cancer.

The CDR3 loop is CASSSSGSRDTQYF. In DNA form, the CDR3 reads TGCGCCAGCAGCTCTAGCGGGAGTCGAGATACGCAGTATTTT. The chain joins TRBV10-1 to TRBJ2-3, with TRBD2 matching 10 bases. The CDR3 is 14 amino acids. V gave up 6 bases and J gave up 5 bases; unmatched junction bases: 5. Per germline, CDR1 WNHNN and CDR2 SYGVQD (reference sequence).